Sequencing of this T cell receptor beta chain was carried out in a study of cytomegalovirus exposure and HLA in healthy donors. Findings and caveats of the study: The investigators catalogued about 170 TCR beta chains as cytomegalovirus-associated. Subsequent analysis found a tendency for first-cohort TCR clusters to co-occur within the 120 or so validation repertoires.

The donors were members of the roughly 120-subject validation cohort (separate from the approximately 670-subject first cohort). Details on this clone: The antigen is not known.

Here immunoSEQ multiplex PCR was the method, and the copy in TCRdb shows in-frame clones only, minus some. The sample includes around 60,000 clones, 80% to 95% of them seen just once. V was clipped by 5 bases and J by 14 bases; unmatched bases: 14. The CDR3 sequence is 14 residues long. Germline CDR1 MNHNY, CDR2 SVGAGI (reference sequence). This chain joins TRBV6-6 and TRBJ1-2; 10 bases are a match to TRBD1. The clonotype was recovered from a young man in good health and CMV-seronegative. Sample: PBMCs. CDR3 sequence: CASSDQTRQGAVTF. DNA of the CDR3: TGTGCCAGCAGTGACCAAACCCGACAGGGGGCAGTTACCTTC.